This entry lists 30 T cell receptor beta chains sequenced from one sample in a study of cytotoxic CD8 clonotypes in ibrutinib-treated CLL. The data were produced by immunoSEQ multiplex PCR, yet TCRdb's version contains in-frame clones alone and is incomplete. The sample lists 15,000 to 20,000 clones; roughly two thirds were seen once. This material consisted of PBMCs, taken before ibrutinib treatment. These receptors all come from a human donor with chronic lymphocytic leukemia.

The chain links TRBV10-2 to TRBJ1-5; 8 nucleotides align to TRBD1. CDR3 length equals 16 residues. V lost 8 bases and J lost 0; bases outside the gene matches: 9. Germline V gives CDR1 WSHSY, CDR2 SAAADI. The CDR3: CASPGTGGSSNQPQHF. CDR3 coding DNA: TGCGCCAGCCCCGGGACAGGTGGTTCTAGCAATCAGCCCCAGCATTTT.

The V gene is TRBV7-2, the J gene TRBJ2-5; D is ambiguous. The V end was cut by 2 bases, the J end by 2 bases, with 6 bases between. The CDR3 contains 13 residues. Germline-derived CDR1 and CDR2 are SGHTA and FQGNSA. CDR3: CASSLLLQETQYF. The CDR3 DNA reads TGTGCCAGCAGCTTACTCCTACAAGAGACCCAGTACTTC.

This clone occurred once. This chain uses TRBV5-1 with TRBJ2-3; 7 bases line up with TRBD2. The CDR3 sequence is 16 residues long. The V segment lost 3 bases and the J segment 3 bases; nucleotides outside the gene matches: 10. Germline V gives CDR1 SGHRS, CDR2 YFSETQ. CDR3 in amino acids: CASSSAGDKWTDTQYF. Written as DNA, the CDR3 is TGCGCCAGCAGCTCCGCGGGGGATAAATGGACAGATACGCAGTATTTT.

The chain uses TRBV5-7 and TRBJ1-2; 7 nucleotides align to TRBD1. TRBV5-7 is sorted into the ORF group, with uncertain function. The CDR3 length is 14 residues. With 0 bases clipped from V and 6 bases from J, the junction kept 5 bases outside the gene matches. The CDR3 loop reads CASSLGRGRDGYTF. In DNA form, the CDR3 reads TGTGCCAGCAGCTTGGGGAGGGGGCGGGATGGCTACACCTTC.

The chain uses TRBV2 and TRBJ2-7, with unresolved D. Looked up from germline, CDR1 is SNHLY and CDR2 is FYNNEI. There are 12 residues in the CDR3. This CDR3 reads CAARLSFYEQYF. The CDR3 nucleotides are TGTGCGGCTAGGCTTTCTTTCTACGAGCAGTACTTC.

CDR3: CASSQSAGGNNEQFF. CDR3 bases: TGTGCCAGCAGCCAATCAGCGGGGGGGAACAATGAGCAGTTCTTC. The rearrangement uses TRBV4-2 and TRBJ2-1; 10 bases line up with TRBD2. Germline values: CDR1 LGHNA, CDR2 YNFKEQ. V shed 2 bases and J 5 bases; nucleotides not matched to a gene: 3. The CDR3 is 15 residues long.

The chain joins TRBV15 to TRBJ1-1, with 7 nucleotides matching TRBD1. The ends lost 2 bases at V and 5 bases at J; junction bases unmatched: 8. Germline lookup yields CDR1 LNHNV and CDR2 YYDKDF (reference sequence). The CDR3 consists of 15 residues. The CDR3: CATSRLDRDGTEAFF. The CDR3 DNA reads TGTGCCACCAGCAGACTCGACAGGGATGGTACTGAAGCTTTCTTT. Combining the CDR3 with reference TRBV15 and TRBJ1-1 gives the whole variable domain DAMVIQNPRYQVTQFGKPVTLSCSQTLNHNVMYWYQQKSSQAPKLLFHYYDKDFNNEADTPDNFQSRRPNTSFCFLDIRSPGLGDTAMYLCATSRLDRDGTEAFFGQGTRLTVV.

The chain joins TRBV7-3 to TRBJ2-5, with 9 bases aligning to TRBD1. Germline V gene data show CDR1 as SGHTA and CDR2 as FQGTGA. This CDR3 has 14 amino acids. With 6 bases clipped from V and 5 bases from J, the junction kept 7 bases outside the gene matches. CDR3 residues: CASSITGGEETQYF. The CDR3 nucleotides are TGTGCCAGCAGTATAACAGGGGGCGAGGAGACCCAGTACTTC.

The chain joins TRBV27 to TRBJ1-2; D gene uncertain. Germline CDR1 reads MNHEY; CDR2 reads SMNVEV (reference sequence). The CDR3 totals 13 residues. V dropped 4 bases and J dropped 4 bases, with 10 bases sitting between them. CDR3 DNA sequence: TGTGCCAGCAGTTCTGGGCCGACCTATGGCTACACCTTC. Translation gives CASSSGPTYGYTF.

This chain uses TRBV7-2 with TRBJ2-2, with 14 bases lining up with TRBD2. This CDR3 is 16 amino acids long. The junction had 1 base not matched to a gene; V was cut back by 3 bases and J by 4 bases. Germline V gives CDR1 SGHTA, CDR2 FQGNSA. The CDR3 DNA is TGTGCCAGCAGCTTGGGACTAGCGGGGGTCACCGGGGAGCTGTTTTTT. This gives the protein CASSLGLAGVTGELFF. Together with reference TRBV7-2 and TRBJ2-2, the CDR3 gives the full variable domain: GAGVSQSPSNKVTEKGKDVELRCDPISGHTALYWYRQSLGQGLEFLIYFQGNSAPDKSGLPSDRFSAERTGGSVSTLTIQRTQQEDSAVYLCASSLGLAGVTGELFFGEGSRLTVL.

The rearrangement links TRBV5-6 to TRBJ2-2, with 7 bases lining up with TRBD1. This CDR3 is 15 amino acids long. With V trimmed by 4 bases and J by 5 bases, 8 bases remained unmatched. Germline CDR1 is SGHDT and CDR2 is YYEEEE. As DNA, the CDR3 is TGTGCCAGCAGCGCACAACAGGGGCTAACCGGGGAGCTGTTTTTT. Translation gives CASSAQQGLTGELFF.

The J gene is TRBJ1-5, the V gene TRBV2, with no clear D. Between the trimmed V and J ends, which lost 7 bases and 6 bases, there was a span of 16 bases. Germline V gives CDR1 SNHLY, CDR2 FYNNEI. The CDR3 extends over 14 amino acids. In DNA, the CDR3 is TGTGCCAGCAAGGAAGGTGTCATGAGTCAGCCCCAGCATTTT. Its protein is CASKEGVMSQPQHF.

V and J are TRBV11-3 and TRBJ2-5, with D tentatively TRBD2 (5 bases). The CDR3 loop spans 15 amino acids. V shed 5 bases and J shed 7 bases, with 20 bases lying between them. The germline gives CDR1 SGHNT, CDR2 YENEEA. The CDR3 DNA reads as TGTGCCAGCAGCCGTAATCCGGGATCCGAAGGGACCCAGTACTTC. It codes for CASSRNPGSEGTQYF. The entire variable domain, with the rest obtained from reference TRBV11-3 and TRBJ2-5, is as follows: EAGVVQSPRYKIIEKKQPVAFWCNPISGHNTLYWYLQNLGQGPELLIRYENEEAVDDSQLPKDRFSAERLKGVDSTLKIQPAELGDSAVYLCASSRNPGSEGTQYFGPGTRLLVL.

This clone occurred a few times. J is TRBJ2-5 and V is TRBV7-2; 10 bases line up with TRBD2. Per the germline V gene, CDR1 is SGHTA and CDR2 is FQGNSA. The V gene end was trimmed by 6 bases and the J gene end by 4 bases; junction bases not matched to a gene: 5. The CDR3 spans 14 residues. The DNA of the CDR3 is TGTGCCAGCAGGATAGCGGGGGGAGCAGAGACCCAGTACTTC. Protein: CASRIAGGAETQYF.

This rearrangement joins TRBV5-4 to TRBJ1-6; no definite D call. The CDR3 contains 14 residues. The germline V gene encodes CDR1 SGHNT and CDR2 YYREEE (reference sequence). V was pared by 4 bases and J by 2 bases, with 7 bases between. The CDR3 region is CASSPPPYNSPLHF. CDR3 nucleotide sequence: TGTGCCAGCAGCCCACCACCCTATAATTCACCCCTCCACTTT.

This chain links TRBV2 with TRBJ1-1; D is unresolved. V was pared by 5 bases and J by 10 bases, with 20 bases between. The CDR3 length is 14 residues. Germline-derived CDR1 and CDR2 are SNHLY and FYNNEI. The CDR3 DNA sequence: TGTGCCAGCAGTCAATTCTTTATCGGCGGGGTAGCTTTCTTT. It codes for CASSQFFIGGVAFF.

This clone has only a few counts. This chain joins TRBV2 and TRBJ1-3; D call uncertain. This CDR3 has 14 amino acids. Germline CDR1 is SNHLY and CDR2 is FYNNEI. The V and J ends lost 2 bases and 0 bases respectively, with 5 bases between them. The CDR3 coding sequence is TGTGCCAGCAGTGAATCGTTCTCTGGAAACACCATATATTTT. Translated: CASSESFSGNTIYF. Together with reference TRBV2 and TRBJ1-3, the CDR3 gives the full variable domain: EPEVTQTPSHQVTQMGQEVILRCVPISNHLYFYWYRQILGQKVEFLVSFYNNEISEKSEIFDDQFSVERPDGSNFTLKIRSTKLEDSAMYFCASSESFSGNTIYFGEGSWLTVV.

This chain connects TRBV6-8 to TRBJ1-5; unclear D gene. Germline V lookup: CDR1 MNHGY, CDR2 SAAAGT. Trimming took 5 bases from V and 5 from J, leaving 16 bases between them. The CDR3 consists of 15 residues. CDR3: CASSNSGTHDQPQHF. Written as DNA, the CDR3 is TGTGCCAGCAGTAACAGTGGTACCCACGATCAGCCCCAGCATTTT.

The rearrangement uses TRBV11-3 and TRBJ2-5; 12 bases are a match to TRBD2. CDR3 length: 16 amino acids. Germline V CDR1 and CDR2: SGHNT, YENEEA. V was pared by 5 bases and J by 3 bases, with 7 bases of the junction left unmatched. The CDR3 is CASSIRTSGVKETQYF. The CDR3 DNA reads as TGTGCCAGCAGCATAAGGACTAGCGGGGTCAAAGAGACCCAGTACTTC.

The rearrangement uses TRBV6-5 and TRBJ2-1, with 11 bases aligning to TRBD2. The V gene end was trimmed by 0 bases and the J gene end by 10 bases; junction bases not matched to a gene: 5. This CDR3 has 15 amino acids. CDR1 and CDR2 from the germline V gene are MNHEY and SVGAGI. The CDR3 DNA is TGTGCCAGCAGTTACTCCCTAGCGGGGGGCGGGGAGCAGTTCTTC. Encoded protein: CASSYSLAGGGEQFF.

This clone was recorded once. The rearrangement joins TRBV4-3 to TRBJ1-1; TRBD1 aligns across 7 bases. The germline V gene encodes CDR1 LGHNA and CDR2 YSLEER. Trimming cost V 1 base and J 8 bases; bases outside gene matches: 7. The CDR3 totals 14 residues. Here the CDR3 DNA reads TGCGCCAGCAGCCAAGCTTTTAGACAGGGCGAAGCTTTCTTT. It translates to CASSQAFRQGEAFF.

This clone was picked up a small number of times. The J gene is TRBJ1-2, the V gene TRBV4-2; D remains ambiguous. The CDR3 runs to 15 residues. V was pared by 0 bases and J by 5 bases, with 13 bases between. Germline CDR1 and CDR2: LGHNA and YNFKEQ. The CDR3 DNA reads TGTGCCAGCAGCCAAGAGACAAAGGAAAATTATGGCTACACCTTC. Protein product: CASSQETKENYGYTF.

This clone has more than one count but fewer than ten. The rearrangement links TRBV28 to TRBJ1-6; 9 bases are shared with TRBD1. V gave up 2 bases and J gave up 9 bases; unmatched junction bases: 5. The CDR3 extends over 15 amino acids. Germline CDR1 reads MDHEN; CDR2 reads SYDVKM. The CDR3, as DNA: TGTGCCAGCAGTTTACCGACAGGGGGTGGTTCACCCCTCCACTTT. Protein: CASSLPTGGGSPLHF.

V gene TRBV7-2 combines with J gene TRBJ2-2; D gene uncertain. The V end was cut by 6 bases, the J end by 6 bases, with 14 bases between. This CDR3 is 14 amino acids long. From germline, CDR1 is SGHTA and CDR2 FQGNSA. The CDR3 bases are TGTGCCAGCAGACACAGTTCGAGGTCCGGGGAGCTGTTTTTT. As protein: CASRHSSRSGELFF.

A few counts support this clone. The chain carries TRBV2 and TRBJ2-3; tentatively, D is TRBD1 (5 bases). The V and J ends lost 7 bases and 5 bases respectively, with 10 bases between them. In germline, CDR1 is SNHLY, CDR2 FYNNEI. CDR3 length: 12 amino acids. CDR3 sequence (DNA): TGTGCCAGCACCAAAGGGGTAGATACGCAGTATTTT. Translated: CASTKGVDTQYF.

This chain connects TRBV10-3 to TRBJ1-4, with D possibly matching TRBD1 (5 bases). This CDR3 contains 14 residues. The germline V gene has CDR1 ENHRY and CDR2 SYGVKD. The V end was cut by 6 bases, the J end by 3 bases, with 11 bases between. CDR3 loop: CAISNQGSNEKLFF. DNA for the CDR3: TGTGCCATCAGCAACCAGGGTTCTAATGAAAAACTGTTTTTT.

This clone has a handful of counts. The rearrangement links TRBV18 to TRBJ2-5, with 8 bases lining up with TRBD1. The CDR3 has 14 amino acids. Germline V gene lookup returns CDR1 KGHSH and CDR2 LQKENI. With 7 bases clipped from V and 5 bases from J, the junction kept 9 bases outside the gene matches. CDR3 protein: CASCNGQGGETQYF. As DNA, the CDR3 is TGTGCCAGCTGTAATGGACAGGGTGGGGAGACCCAGTACTTC.

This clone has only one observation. In nucleotides, the CDR3 is TGCGCCAGCAGCCAAGTGTCGACAGATACGCAGTATTTT. Its translation: CASSQVSTDTQYF. This chain uses TRBV4-1 with TRBJ2-3; no clear D. Trimming shortened V by 1 base and J by 3 bases, and 5 bases separated the two germline ends. The CDR3 length is 13 residues. Germline loops: CDR1 MGHRA, CDR2 YSYEKL.

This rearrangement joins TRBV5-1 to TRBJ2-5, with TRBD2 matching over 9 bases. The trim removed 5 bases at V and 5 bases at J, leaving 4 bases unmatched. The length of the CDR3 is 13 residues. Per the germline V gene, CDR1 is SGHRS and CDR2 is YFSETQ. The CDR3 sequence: CASRTGLAETQYF. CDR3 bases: TGCGCCAGCAGAACGGGACTAGCCGAGACCCAGTACTTC.

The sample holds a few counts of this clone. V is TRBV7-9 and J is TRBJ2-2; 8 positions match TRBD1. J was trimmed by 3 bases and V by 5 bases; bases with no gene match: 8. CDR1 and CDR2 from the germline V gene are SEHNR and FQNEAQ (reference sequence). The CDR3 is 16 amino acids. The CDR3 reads CASSTAGGADTGELFF. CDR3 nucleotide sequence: TGTGCCAGCAGCACGGCAGGGGGCGCGGACACCGGGGAGCTGTTTTTT.